This T cell receptor (beta chain) is from a study of T-cell reconstitution after alpha-beta-depleted transplantation in children. Unique molecular identifiers tagged the TCRbeta library. TCRdb re-derived calls from the PCR reads in MiXCR, one entry per CDR3 protein. Among 260,000 or so distinct CDR3 sequences listed, about 12% were seen once. CDR3 length equals 14 residues. Germline V lookup: CDR1 LNHDA, CDR2 SQIVND (reference sequence). V lost 6 bases and J lost 0, with 9 bases in between. The TCR sequence derives from a human donor who donated a stem cell graft to a child with acute lymphoblastic leukemia. The specimen comprised PBMCs from the stem cell graft donor, sampled from the stem cell graft. V gene TRBV19 combines with J gene TRBJ1-5; TRBD1 is a possible D gene (5 bases). CDR3 DNA sequence: TGTGCCAGTAGAAGGGACTATAGCAATCAGCCCCAGCATTTT. Protein sequence: CASRRDYSNQPQHF.